Here is one T cell receptor (beta chain) with its context. These data belong to a study of shared clonotypes between healthy human individuals. Healthy adults negative for HIV, lacking recent acute infections or vaccinations, served as donors. Genomic DNA per cell subset filled all wells of several immunoSEQ plates. Only in-frame clones appear in the TCRdb table, and some are missing; sequencing was by immunoSEQ multiplex PCR. The sample has about 2.4 million clones, over 85% seen once. CDR1 is SGHTA and CDR2 is FQGNSA in the germline V gene. The CDR3 runs to 16 residues. V lost 1 base and J 0 bases, leaving 13 bases between the germline ends.

This sequence was found in a man in his late teens or twenties in good health. Some clones in this sample may be carry-over from other donors' samples. Input material: naive CD4+ T cells from PBMCs. Regarding subset: CD45RA+ positively selected. The chain couples TRBV7-2 to TRBJ2-7; TRBD1 might be the D (5 bases). As DNA, the CDR3 is TGTGCCAGCAGCTTAGTTGCGGTTGGGGCCTCCTACGAGCAGTACTTC. Protein product: CASSLVAVGASYEQYF.